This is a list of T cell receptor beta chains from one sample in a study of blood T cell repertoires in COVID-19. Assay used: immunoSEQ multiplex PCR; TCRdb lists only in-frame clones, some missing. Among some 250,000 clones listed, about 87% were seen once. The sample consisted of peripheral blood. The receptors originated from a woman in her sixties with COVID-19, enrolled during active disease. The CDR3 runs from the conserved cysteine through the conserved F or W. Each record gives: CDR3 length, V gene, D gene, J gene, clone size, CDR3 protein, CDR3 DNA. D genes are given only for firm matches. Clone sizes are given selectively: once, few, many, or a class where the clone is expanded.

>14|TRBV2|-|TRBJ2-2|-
CASSVERNTGELFF
TGTGCCAGCAGTGTGGAGCGGAACACCGGGGAGCTGTTTTTT
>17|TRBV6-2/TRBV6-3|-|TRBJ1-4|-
CASSPTQGIDPNEKLFF
TGTGCCAGCAGTCCAACTCAGGGGATCGACCCAAATGAAAAACTGTTTTTT
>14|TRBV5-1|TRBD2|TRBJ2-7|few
CASSTSDPSYEQYF
TGCGCCAGCAGTACTAGCGATCCATCCTACGAGCAGTACTTC
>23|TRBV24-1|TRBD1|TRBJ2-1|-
CATSDGSGRGGLLSESSYNEQFF
TGTGCCACCAGTGATGGCAGCGGTCGAGGGGGCCTATTGTCGGAGAGCTCCTACAATGAGCAGTTCTTC
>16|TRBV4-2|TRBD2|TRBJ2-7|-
CASSQDRLAGSYEQYF
TGTGCCAGCAGCCAAGATCGACTAGCGGGCTCCTACGAGCAGTACTTC
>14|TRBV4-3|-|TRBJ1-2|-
CASSQDVISYGYTF
TGCGCCAGCAGCCAAGATGTAATCAGTTATGGCTACACCTTC
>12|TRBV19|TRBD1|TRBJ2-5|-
CASSQGAETQYF
TGTGCCAGTAGCCAGGGGGCTGAGACCCAGTACTTC
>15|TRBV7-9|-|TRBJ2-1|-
CASSASESSQNEQFF
TGTGCCAGCAGCGCCAGCGAGAGCTCGCAAAATGAGCAGTTCTTC
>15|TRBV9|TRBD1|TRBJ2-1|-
CASSPTRGTYNEQFF
TGTGCCAGCAGCCCGACCAGGGGGACCTACAATGAGCAGTTCTTC
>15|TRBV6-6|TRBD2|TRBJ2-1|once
CASTPRTSGIYEQFF
TGTGCCAGCACCCCGAGGACTAGCGGGATTTATGAGCAGTTCTTC
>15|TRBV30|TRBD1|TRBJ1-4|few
CAWSPGGTGDEKLFF
TGTGCCTGGAGTCCGGGGGGGACAGGGGATGAAAAACTGTTTTTT
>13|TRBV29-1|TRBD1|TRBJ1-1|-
CSTQGQEFTEAFF
TGCAGCACACAGGGACAGGAATTCACTGAAGCTTTCTTT
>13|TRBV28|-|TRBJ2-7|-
CASSLGKIYEQYF
TGTGCCAGCAGTTTAGGCAAGATCTACGAGCAGTACTTC
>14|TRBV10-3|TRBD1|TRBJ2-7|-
CAISRDRGHYEQYF
TGTGCCATCAGCCGCGACAGGGGGCACTACGAGCAGTACTTC
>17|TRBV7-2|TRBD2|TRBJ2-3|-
CASSLGASSGGADTQYF
TGTGCCAGCAGCTTAGGTGCGTCTAGCGGGGGCGCGGATACGCAGTATTTT
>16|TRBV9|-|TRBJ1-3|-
CASSASSRGSGNTIYF
TGTGCCAGCAGCGCCTCTAGCCGGGGCTCTGGAAACACCATATATTTT
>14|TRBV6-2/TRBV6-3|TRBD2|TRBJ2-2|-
CASSTSGKTGELFF
TGTGCCAGCAGTACCAGCGGGAAAACCGGGGAGCTGTTTTTT
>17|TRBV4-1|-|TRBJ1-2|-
CASSQDPNAAENYGYTF
TGCGCCAGCAGCCAAGATCCTAATGCTGCGGAGAACTATGGCTACACCTTC
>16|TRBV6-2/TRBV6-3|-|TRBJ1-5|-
CASSQIGSASNQPQHF
TGTGCCAGCAGCCAAATCGGGTCGGCGAGCAATCAGCCCCAGCATTTT
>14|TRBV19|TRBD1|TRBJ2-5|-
CASSIVQGQETQYF
TGTGCCAGTAGTATAGTACAGGGGCAAGAGACCCAGTACTTC
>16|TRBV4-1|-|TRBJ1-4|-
CASSHWQAATNEKLFF
TGCGCCAGCAGCCACTGGCAGGCCGCAACTAATGAAAAACTGTTTTTT
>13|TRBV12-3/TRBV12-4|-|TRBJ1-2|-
CASSFTGNYGYTF
TGTGCCAGCAGTTTTACAGGGAACTATGGCTACACCTTC
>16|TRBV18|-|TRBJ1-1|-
CASSSRETAMNTEAFF
TGTGCCAGCTCGTCTCGCGAGACAGCTATGAACACTGAAGCTTTCTTT